Listed here is a single T cell receptor (beta chain). Its antigen is unknown. The sample originates from a study of PD-1 blockade in mismatch repair-deficient tumors. Study at large: Enrolled about 2013-2016, patients had progressing, pretreated mismatch repair-deficient cancers of 12 types. Study-wide results and caveats: Rapid post-treatment expansion, then contraction, generally preceding radiologic response, marked tumor-resident clones.

The table came from immunoSEQ multiplex PCR; TCRdb's copy has only in-frame clones and leaves some out. The table includes 56,000 or so clones, roughly 80% detected once. All patients were mismatch repair deficient, assessed by either PCR or immunohistochemistry. The CDR3 sequence is 16 residues long. The V and J ends lost 4 bases and 4 bases, in that order; junction bases with no gene match: 8. The germline CDR1 and CDR2 sequences are MDHEN and SYDVKM. This TCR came from an adult with mismatch repair-deficient cancer. V gene TRBV28 combines with J gene TRBJ1-5; 9 positions agree with TRBD1. Sequenced here: peripheral blood, sampled 20 weeks after starting pembrolizumab. The CDR3 region is CASSYTGTGPNQPQHF. The CDR3, as DNA: TGTGCCAGCAGTTACACCGGGACAGGGCCTAATCAGCCCCAGCATTTT.